One and the same sample provided the 19 T cell receptor beta chains below, sequenced in a study of identical twins. Using its own MiXCR run on the 5' RACE reads, TCRdb lists one record per CDR3 protein. The data show 650,000 to 800,000 distinct CDR3 sequences, about 9.4% seen once. In addition, the sample was reused for a study of yellow fever vaccine responses in identical twins.

The material sequenced was PBMCs. The source is a young woman in good health.

This chain uses TRBV2 with TRBJ1-4; 7 nucleotides agree with TRBD1. V lost 7 bases to trimming and J lost 6 bases; unmatched junction nucleotides: 8. Germline V CDR1 and CDR2: SNHLY, FYNNEI. CDR3 size: 14 residues. CDR3 residues: CASKGARTDEKLFF. CDR3 bases: TGTGCCAGCAAGGGGGCCAGGACCGATGAAAAACTGTTTTTT.

Note on this clonotype: An end of the junction differs from the germline gene, which may be a read error. This chain uses TRBV18 with TRBJ2-7; D is uncertain. Germline V gene lookup returns CDR1 KGHSH and CDR2 LQKENI. This CDR3 is 13 amino acids long. Here the CDR3 reads CASSQDGNYEQNF. The CDR3 DNA is TGTGCCAGCTCTCAGGACGGAAACTACGAGCAGAACTTC. The whole variable domain, remainder taken from reference TRBV18 and TRBJ2-7, is NAGVMQNPRHLVRRRGQEARLRCSPMKGHSHVYWYRQLPEEGLKFMVYLQKENIIDESGMPKERFSAEFPKEGPSILRIQQVVRGDSAAYFCASSQDGNYEQNFGPGTRLTVT.

In this sample, this clonotype turned up a few times. The V gene is TRBV24-1, the J gene TRBJ2-3; TRBD2 agrees at 11 bases. Unmatched junction bases numbered 9, after V lost 5 bases and J lost 0 bases. Germline V gene lookup returns CDR1 KGHDR and CDR2 SFDVKD. This CDR3 is built from 18 residues. The CDR3 loop reads CATSGVSGGASSTDTQYF. CDR3 DNA sequence: TGTGCCACCAGTGGGGTTAGCGGGGGGGCCAGTAGCACAGATACGCAGTATTTT.

There are a few counts of this clonotype. The genes are TRBV5-1 and TRBJ2-1; 8 positions match TRBD1. The ends lost 5 bases at V and 6 bases at J; junction bases unmatched: 19. CDR1 and CDR2 from the germline V gene are SGHRS and YFSETQ. The length of the CDR3 is 18 residues. CDR3 region: CASRPDRAGTKFGNEQFF. The CDR3 DNA reads TGCGCCAGCAGACCGGACAGGGCGGGTACCAAATTTGGCAATGAGCAGTTCTTC. The full variable domain, its missing parts supplied by reference TRBV5-1 and TRBJ2-1, is KAGVTQTPRYLIKTRGQQVTLSCSPISGHRSVSWYQQTPGQGLQFLFEYFSETQRNKGNFPGRFSGRQFSNSRSEMNVSTLELGDSALYLCASRPDRAGTKFGNEQFFGPGTRLTVL.

The sample holds many counts of this clonotype. V gene TRBV20-1 combines with J gene TRBJ2-1; 7 bases line up with TRBD1. This CDR3 is 15 amino acids long. V lost 5 bases and J lost 0; bases outside the gene matches: 7. Germline CDR1 and CDR2: DFQATT and SNEGSKA (reference sequence). The CDR3 reads CSAYTGASSYNEQFF. The CDR3 DNA reads as TGCAGTGCTTATACAGGGGCGAGCTCCTACAATGAGCAGTTCTTC.

This clonotype was seen more than once but under ten times. The V gene is TRBV28, the J gene TRBJ2-7; D is uncertain. Germline V gene sequence: CDR1 MDHEN, CDR2 SYDVKM. V shed 7 bases and J shed 2 bases, with 15 bases lying between them. The CDR3 covers 14 residues. The CDR3 DNA reads as TGTGCCAGCACCGCCTCGGACGGACCCTACGAGCAGTACTTC. Translating it yields CASTASDGPYEQYF. The variable domain in full, with the rest retrieved from reference TRBV28 and TRBJ2-7, is DVKVTQSSRYLVKRTGEKVFLECVQDMDHENMFWYRQDPGLGLRLIYFSYDVKMKEKGDIPEGYSVSREKKERFSLILESASTNQTSMYLCASTASDGPYEQYFGPGTRLTVT.

The rearrangement links TRBV28 to TRBJ2-7; perhaps D is TRBD1 or TRBD2 (5 bases each). CDR1 MDHEN and CDR2 SYDVKM come from the germline V gene. V was cut by 6 bases and J by 12 bases, with 21 bases left in between. The CDR3 totals 13 residues. The CDR3 region is CASRGADSPRPYF. DNA of the CDR3: TGTGCCAGCAGGGGAGCTGACAGCCCTCGTCCGTACTTC.

This clonotype has just a few counts. The chain links TRBV5-1 to TRBJ2-2; D possibly corresponds to TRBD2 (6 bases). Trimming stripped 1 base from V and 8 bases from J, with 15 bases between. This CDR3 has 15 residues. Germline CDR1 reads SGHRS; CDR2 reads YFSETQ. The CDR3 loop reads CASSLQRVQRGELFF. Written as DNA, the CDR3 is TGCGCCAGCAGCTTGCAGCGGGTCCAGAGGGGGGAGCTGTTTTTT. The full variable domain, in which reference TRBV5-1 and TRBJ2-2 provide the parts outside the CDR3, is KAGVTQTPRYLIKTRGQQVTLSCSPISGHRSVSWYQQTPGQGLQFLFEYFSETQRNKGNFPGRFSGRQFSNSRSEMNVSTLELGDSALYLCASSLQRVQRGELFFGEGSRLTVL.

CDR3 coding DNA: TGTGCCAGCAGCTTAGGCGCAGGTTCCAATCAGCCCCAGCATTTT. Translating it yields CASSLGAGSNQPQHF. V and J are TRBV7-9 and TRBJ1-5; no clear D. With 1 base removed from V and 3 bases from J, the gap between germline ends came to 10 bases. The CDR3 totals 15 residues. Per germline, CDR1 SEHNR and CDR2 FQNEAQ (reference sequence). Looking up the rest from reference TRBV7-9 and TRBJ1-5 gives the full variable domain: DTGVSQNPRHKITKRGQNVTFRCDPISEHNRLYWYRQTLGQGPEFLTYFQNEAQLEKSRLLSDRFSAERPKGSFSTLEIQRTEQGDSAMYLCASSLGAGSNQPQHFGDGTRLSIL.

This clonotype was detected a few times. The chain links TRBV6-5 to TRBJ2-1; no clear D. CDR1 and CDR2 from the germline V gene are MNHEY and SVGAGI. The CDR3 contains 18 residues. V lost 0 bases to trimming and J lost 0 bases, with 15 bases between them. The CDR3: CASSYSALGPSSYNEQFF. The CDR3 nucleotides read TGTGCCAGCAGTTACTCCGCATTAGGACCGAGCTCCTACAATGAGCAGTTCTTC.

The sample holds a few counts of this clonotype. The chain links TRBV25-1 to TRBJ2-5, with TRBD2 identical over 8 bases. CDR1 is MGHDK, CDR2 SYGVNS, per germline. With 1 base clipped from V and 5 bases from J, the junction kept 9 bases outside the gene matches. CDR3 size: 16 residues. The CDR3 nucleotides read TGTGCCAGCAGTGAATTAGCCGGGGGGGGCCGGGAGACCCAGTACTTC. Translating gives CASSELAGGGRETQYF.

This clonotype was seen at least ten times. The chain uses TRBV28 and TRBJ1-2; D is perhaps TRBD1 (5 bases). V dropped 6 bases and J dropped 6 bases, with 23 bases sitting between them. Germline CDR1 is MDHEN and CDR2 is SYDVKM. The CDR3 is made up of 16 amino acids. In DNA, the CDR3 is TGTGCCAGCAGCCCCTCGGCTGCGACAGCTCCGAATGGCTACACCTTC. Its translation is CASSPSAATAPNGYTF.

This clonotype was counted only a few times. This rearrangement joins TRBV20-1 to TRBJ2-5; maybe TRBD2 (6 bases). Trimming left V 5 bases short and J 2 bases short, with 15 bases between. CDR1 is DFQATT, CDR2 SNEGSKA, per germline (reference sequence). This CDR3 has 14 residues. CDR3 region: CSAPRGTVQETQYF. DNA of the CDR3: TGCAGTGCTCCCCGCGGGACGGTTCAAGAGACCCAGTACTTC.

This clonotype was picked up a small number of times. The rearrangement joins TRBV4-1 to TRBJ1-5; D is possibly TRBD1 (6 bases). The CDR3 runs to 16 residues. The V end lost 0 bases, the J end lost 0 bases, and 9 bases lay between the germline ends. Germline V CDR1 and CDR2: MGHRA, YSYEKL. The CDR3 DNA follows: TGCGCCAGCAGCCAAGATTTACAGGGTAGCAATCAGCCCCAGCATTTT. This gives the protein CASSQDLQGSNQPQHF.

The chain has TRBV19 and TRBJ2-3; 7 positions match TRBD1. Germline assignment: CDR1 LNHDA and CDR2 SQIVND (reference sequence). With 4 bases clipped from V and 2 bases from J, the junction kept 3 bases outside the gene matches. The CDR3 has 14 residues. The CDR3 is CASSRGQTTDTQYF. The CDR3 coding sequence is TGTGCCAGTAGTAGGGGACAGACCACAGATACGCAGTATTTT.

This clonotype was found a few times. The V call is TRBV6-2 or TRBV6-3, the J call TRBJ2-3, with 10 bases aligning to TRBD2. The CDR3 runs 17 residues. V gave up 3 bases and J gave up 2 bases; unmatched junction bases: 8. The germline gives CDR1 MNHEY, CDR2 SVGEGT. CDR3 bases: TGTGCCAGCAGTTATAGGCCTAGCGGGAGTTCCACAGATACGCAGTATTTT. Translated: CASSYRPSGSSTDTQYF.

The chain couples TRBV5-6 to TRBJ2-7; 12 bases map to TRBD1. CDR3 size: 15 residues. The ends lost 9 bases at V and 0 bases at J; junction bases unmatched: 7. Germline V CDR1 and CDR2: SGHDT, YYEEEE. This CDR3 is CATGQGALSSYEQYF. The CDR3 nucleotides read TGTGCCACGGGACAGGGGGCCCTAAGCTCCTACGAGCAGTACTTC.

This clonotype has only a few counts. V is TRBV11-2 and J is TRBJ2-1; no clear D gene. This CDR3 region has 14 residues. Deletions cut 1 base from V and 8 bases from J, with 12 bases between. The germline V gene encodes CDR1 SGHAT and CDR2 FQNNGV. The CDR3 bases are TGTGCCAGCAGCTTAGGAGGAGTTACCGATGAGCAGTTCTTC. This gives the protein CASSLGGVTDEQFF.

This clonotype was found many times. The rearrangement joins TRBV5-1 to TRBJ2-1; 9 bases are a match to TRBD2. The germline V gene has CDR1 SGHRS and CDR2 YFSETQ. This CDR3 comprises 15 residues. The trim removed 1 base at V and 3 bases at J, leaving 2 bases unmatched. The CDR3 sequence is CASSLPSGDYNEQFF. CDR3 nucleotide sequence: TGCGCCAGCAGCTTGCCTAGCGGGGACTACAATGAGCAGTTCTTC.